This TCR beta chain was recorded in a study of human T cells and chemical hapten exposure. TCRdb re-analysed the RACE reads in MiXCR, keeping a single row per CDR3 protein. The sample contains about 120,000 distinct CDR3 sequences, 13% of which appear only once. Losses at the gene ends were 4 bases for V and 7 bases for J; bases not matched to a gene: 7. CDR1 DFQATT and CDR2 SNEGSKA come from the germline V gene (reference sequence). The CDR3 has 13 residues. Time point of the sample: pre-sensitization, week 0. Treatment described: therapeutic diphenylcyclopropenone sensitization with weekly scalp DPC.

The sequence derives from a woman aged 18-29 years with alopecia areata. Some clones in this sample may be carry-over from other donors' samples. The sequences come from whole blood, collected in connection with sensitization to the hapten diphenylcyclopropenone (DPC). The chain recombines TRBV20-1 with TRBJ1-5; 7 bases map to TRBD1. CDR3: CSAIQGWNQPQHF. The DNA of the CDR3 is TGCAGTGCTATACAGGGGTGGAACCAGCCCCAGCATTTT.